This is a list of T cell receptor beta chains from one sample in a study of HIV-infected children after antiretroviral therapy interruption. Via MiXCR, TCRdb re-called the 3' RACE reads, giving one row per CDR3 protein. The table shows around 50,000 distinct CDR3 sequences, with 4.3% occurring only once. The sequenced sample was CD45RA+ CD4+ T cells from PBMCs, pooled from several time points, obtained from a donor given antiretroviral therapy, either interrupted or continuous. The receptors come from a pool of human donors with HIV. CDR3s include the opening cysteine and the closing phenylalanine or tryptophan. A D gene is named only where the DNA matches it firmly. Size tells how often a clone was seen (once, few, many) or the class of an expanded clone, and some rows leave it out.

CDR3aa: CASSEYFETQYF
CDR3nt: TGTGCCAGCAGTGAATATTTCGAGACCCAGTACTTC
abundance: many
len: 12
v_gene: TRBV25-1
d_gene: .
j_gene: TRBJ2-5

CDR3aa: CASRSPGDYEQYF
CDR3nt: TGTGCCAGCAGAAGCCCAGGGGACTACGAGCAGTACTTC
abundance: medium-sized
len: 13
v_gene: TRBV6-9
d_gene: .
j_gene: TRBJ2-7

CDR3aa: CSASDHRNQPQHF
CDR3nt: TGCAGTGCTAGTGATCATCGCAATCAGCCCCAGCATTTT
abundance: many
len: 13
v_gene: TRBV20-1
d_gene: .
j_gene: TRBJ1-5

CDR3aa: CASSPGVIGTDTQYF
CDR3nt: TGTGCCAGCAGCCCCGGGGTCATAGGCACAGATACGCAGTATTTT
abundance: many
len: 15
v_gene: TRBV14
d_gene: .
j_gene: TRBJ2-3

CDR3aa: CASSLSEGRRNQPQHF
CDR3nt: TGTGCCAGCAGTTTATCAGAGGGTCGGCGCAATCAGCCCCAGCATTTT
abundance: many
len: 16
v_gene: TRBV28
d_gene: .
j_gene: TRBJ1-5

CDR3aa: CASRDIKEQYF
CDR3nt: TGTGCCAGCAGGGACATTAAAGAGCAGTACTTC
abundance: many
len: 11
v_gene: TRBV6-1
d_gene: .
j_gene: TRBJ2-7

CDR3aa: CASSVDGENEQYF
CDR3nt: TGTGCCAGCAGCGTAGACGGGGAAAACGAGCAGTACTTC
abundance: few
len: 13
v_gene: TRBV9
d_gene: .
j_gene: TRBJ2-7

CDR3aa: CASSEHIYTGELFF
CDR3nt: TGTGCCAGCAGTGAACACATTTACACCGGGGAGCTGTTTTTT
abundance: many
len: 14
v_gene: TRBV2
d_gene: .
j_gene: TRBJ2-2

CDR3aa: CASSLPGKNEQFF
CDR3nt: TGTGCCAGCAGTTTGCCGGGAAAAAATGAGCAGTTCTTC
abundance: many
len: 13
v_gene: TRBV6-6
d_gene: .
j_gene: TRBJ2-1

CDR3aa: CASEAASTDTQYF
CDR3nt: TGTGCCAGCGAGGCGGCTAGCACAGATACGCAGTATTTT
abundance: medium-sized
len: 13
v_gene: TRBV6-1
d_gene: .
j_gene: TRBJ2-3

CDR3aa: CASSSFGGDAYEQYF
CDR3nt: TGTGCCAGCAGCTCCTTTGGAGGGGACGCCTACGAGCAGTACTTC
abundance: .
len: 15
v_gene: TRBV6-5
d_gene: .
j_gene: TRBJ2-7

CDR3aa: CASSEFPVGSQPQHF
CDR3nt: TGTGCCAGCAGTGAATTTCCTGTGGGTAGTCAGCCCCAGCATTTT
abundance: many
len: 15
v_gene: TRBV6-1
d_gene: .
j_gene: TRBJ1-5

CDR3aa: CASSLGGGLGYTF
CDR3nt: TGTGCCAGCAGTTTAGGGGGGGGTCTGGGCTACACCTTC
abundance: many
len: 13
v_gene: TRBV12-3/TRBV12-4
d_gene: .
j_gene: TRBJ1-2

CDR3aa: CASSPPEGSSTDTQYF
CDR3nt: TGTGCCAGCTCACCACCGGAAGGATCAAGCACAGATACGCAGTATTTT
abundance: many
len: 16
v_gene: TRBV18
d_gene: .
j_gene: TRBJ2-3

CDR3aa: CASRIQGNTGELFF
CDR3nt: TGTGCCAGCAGGATACAGGGTAACACCGGGGAGCTGTTTTTT
abundance: many
len: 14
v_gene: TRBV11-2
d_gene: .
j_gene: TRBJ2-2

CDR3aa: CASSGGVRTYGYTF
CDR3nt: TGTGCCAGCAGTGGTGGAGTCAGGACCTATGGCTACACCTTC
abundance: many
len: 14
v_gene: TRBV2
d_gene: .
j_gene: TRBJ1-2

CDR3aa: CASSLTSNQPQHF
CDR3nt: TGTGCCAGCAGTTTGACCAGCAATCAGCCCCAGCATTTT
abundance: few
len: 13
v_gene: TRBV12-3/TRBV12-4
d_gene: .
j_gene: TRBJ1-5

CDR3aa: CASSSGPTNEKLFF
CDR3nt: TGCGCCAGCAGCTCGGGACCCACGAATGAAAAACTGTTTTTT
abundance: many
len: 14
v_gene: TRBV5-1
d_gene: .
j_gene: TRBJ1-4

CDR3aa: CSARDGAGGINEQFF
CDR3nt: TGCAGTGCTAGAGATGGAGCGGGGGGGATAAATGAGCAGTTCTTC
abundance: many
len: 15
v_gene: TRBV20-1
d_gene: TRBD2
j_gene: TRBJ2-1

CDR3aa: CASSSPGQGHEKLFF
CDR3nt: TGTGCCAGCAGCTCCCCGGGACAGGGACATGAAAAACTGTTTTTT
abundance: .
len: 15
v_gene: TRBV7-2
d_gene: TRBD1
j_gene: TRBJ1-4

CDR3aa: CASSRTSGGFNEQFF
CDR3nt: TGTGCCAGCAGTCGAACTAGCGGGGGATTCAATGAGCAGTTCTTC
abundance: .
len: 15
v_gene: TRBV7-2
d_gene: TRBD2
j_gene: TRBJ2-1

CDR3aa: CASSSGPGQGSDEQFF
CDR3nt: TGTGCCAGCAGCTCAGGACCGGGACAGGGTTCAGATGAGCAGTTCTTC
abundance: many
len: 16
v_gene: TRBV5-6
d_gene: TRBD1
j_gene: TRBJ2-1

CDR3aa: CASSVERGASTDTQYF
CDR3nt: TGTGCCAGCAGTGTTGAGCGGGGGGCTTCCACAGATACGCAGTATTTT
abundance: many
len: 16
v_gene: TRBV2
d_gene: TRBD2
j_gene: TRBJ2-3

CDR3aa: CAWSLTGDAEQFF
CDR3nt: TGTGCCTGGAGTCTTACAGGGGATGCTGAGCAGTTCTTC
abundance: many
len: 13
v_gene: TRBV30
d_gene: TRBD1
j_gene: TRBJ2-1

CDR3aa: CASSSQGGAGTEAFF
CDR3nt: TGCGCCAGCAGCTCCCAGGGGGGGGCAGGTACTGAAGCTTTCTTT
abundance: .
len: 15
v_gene: TRBV5-1
d_gene: TRBD1
j_gene: TRBJ1-1

CDR3aa: CASGRIQETQYF
CDR3nt: TGTGCCAGCGGCCGGATCCAAGAGACCCAGTACTTC
abundance: .
len: 12
v_gene: TRBV21-1
d_gene: .
j_gene: TRBJ2-5

CDR3aa: CASSLRGTGNTEAFF
CDR3nt: TGTGCCAGCAGTTTACGCGGGACAGGGAACACTGAAGCTTTCTTT
abundance: many
len: 15
v_gene: TRBV6-5
d_gene: TRBD1
j_gene: TRBJ1-1

CDR3aa: CASSLYPGGVGYGYTF
CDR3nt: TGTGCCAGCAGTTTATACCCAGGGGGCGTGGGCTATGGCTACACCTTC
abundance: many
len: 16
v_gene: TRBV28
d_gene: TRBD1
j_gene: TRBJ1-2

CDR3aa: CASAWGTAYEKLFF
CDR3nt: TGTGCCAGCGCGTGGGGGACGGCCTATGAAAAACTGTTTTTT
abundance: many
len: 14
v_gene: TRBV12-3/TRBV12-4
d_gene: .
j_gene: TRBJ1-4

CDR3aa: CASSQAGGDSPLHF
CDR3nt: TGTGCCAGCAGCCAAGCAGGGGGGGATTCACCCCTCCACTTT
abundance: few
len: 14
v_gene: TRBV3-1
d_gene: TRBD1
j_gene: TRBJ1-6

CDR3aa: CASSRSATGGWTEAFF
CDR3nt: TGTGCCAGCTCACGATCCGCGACAGGAGGATGGACTGAAGCTTTCTTT
abundance: many
len: 16
v_gene: TRBV18
d_gene: .
j_gene: TRBJ1-1

CDR3aa: CASNNGGGRDYGYTF
CDR3nt: TGTGCCAGCAACAACGGGGGGGGAAGAGACTATGGCTACACCTTC
abundance: many
len: 15
v_gene: TRBV7-8
d_gene: .
j_gene: TRBJ1-2

CDR3aa: CASSLSTGIGGYTF
CDR3nt: TGTGCCAGCAGTTTGTCGACGGGGATCGGTGGCTACACCTTC
abundance: many
len: 14
v_gene: TRBV2
d_gene: .
j_gene: TRBJ1-2

CDR3aa: CASGLAGDEQYF
CDR3nt: TGTGCCTCTGGACTAGCGGGGGACGAGCAGTACTTC
abundance: many
len: 12
v_gene: TRBV19
d_gene: TRBD2
j_gene: TRBJ2-7

CDR3aa: CASSPVGQGKEKLFF
CDR3nt: TGTGCCAGCAGTCCCGTGGGACAGGGGAAAGAAAAACTGTTTTTT
abundance: few
len: 15
v_gene: TRBV28
d_gene: TRBD1
j_gene: TRBJ1-4

CDR3aa: CASRKEGTITQYF
CDR3nt: TGTGCCAGCAGAAAAGAGGGGACCATTACGCAGTATTTT
abundance: many
len: 13
v_gene: TRBV6-5
d_gene: .
j_gene: TRBJ2-3

CDR3aa: CASRKLPGQGLSGANVLTF
CDR3nt: TGTGCCAGCAGAAAGCTTCCGGGACAGGGACTCTCTGGGGCCAACGTCCTGACTTTC
abundance: many
len: 19
v_gene: TRBV28
d_gene: TRBD1
j_gene: TRBJ2-6

CDR3aa: CATSDLSAGGYNEQFF
CDR3nt: TGTGCCACCAGTGATTTGAGTGCGGGGGGATACAATGAGCAGTTCTTC
abundance: many
len: 16
v_gene: TRBV24-1
d_gene: TRBD2
j_gene: TRBJ2-1

CDR3aa: CASSREQGASGNTIYF
CDR3nt: TGTGCCAGCAGTCGAGAACAGGGGGCGTCTGGAAACACCATATATTTT
abundance: medium-sized
len: 16
v_gene: TRBV5-5
d_gene: TRBD1
j_gene: TRBJ1-3

CDR3aa: CASSPQGTGNQPQHF
CDR3nt: TGTGCCAGCAGCCCACAGGGTACAGGCAATCAGCCCCAGCATTTT
abundance: many
len: 15
v_gene: TRBV12-3/TRBV12-4
d_gene: .
j_gene: TRBJ1-5

CDR3aa: CASSIAGGAHNEQFF
CDR3nt: TGTGCCAGTAGTATCGCCGGGGGGGCACACAATGAGCAGTTCTTC
abundance: many
len: 15
v_gene: TRBV19
d_gene: TRBD2
j_gene: TRBJ2-1

CDR3aa: CASSTRQVLSGYTF
CDR3nt: TGTGCCAGCAGCACTAGACAGGTCTTAAGTGGCTACACCTTC
abundance: few
len: 14
v_gene: TRBV5-6
d_gene: .
j_gene: TRBJ1-2

CDR3aa: CATSDRRRAFF
CDR3nt: TGTGCCACCAGTGACCGTCGGCGAGCTTTCTTT
abundance: few
len: 11
v_gene: TRBV24-1
d_gene: .
j_gene: TRBJ1-1

CDR3aa: CASSLWIGDMNTEAFF
CDR3nt: TGTGCCAGCAGCTTATGGATTGGAGACATGAACACTGAAGCTTTCTTT
abundance: medium-sized
len: 16
v_gene: TRBV5-6
d_gene: .
j_gene: TRBJ1-1

CDR3aa: CASSFRDNWYQETKYF
CDR3nt: TGTGCCAGCAGTTTCAGGGACAACTGGTACCAAGAGACCAAGTACTTC
abundance: .
len: 16
v_gene: TRBV28
d_gene: .
j_gene: TRBJ2-5

CDR3aa: CASSESTLQSHEQFF
CDR3nt: TGTGCCAGCAGTGAATCAACACTCCAAAGCCATGAGCAGTTCTTC
abundance: many
len: 15
v_gene: TRBV2
d_gene: .
j_gene: TRBJ2-1

CDR3aa: CSAPRGAGELFF
CDR3nt: TGCAGTGCTCCTCGGGGGGCCGGGGAGCTGTTTTTT
abundance: many
len: 12
v_gene: TRBV20-1
d_gene: TRBD2
j_gene: TRBJ2-2

CDR3aa: CASSYSTSGGAGELFF
CDR3nt: TGTGCCAGCAGTTACTCGACTAGCGGGGGGGCCGGGGAGCTGTTTTTT
abundance: many
len: 16
v_gene: TRBV6-6
d_gene: TRBD2
j_gene: TRBJ2-2

CDR3aa: CASSLQGQNTEAFF
CDR3nt: TGTGCCAGCAGCTTACAGGGACAGAACACTGAAGCTTTCTTT
abundance: few
len: 14
v_gene: TRBV7-2
d_gene: .
j_gene: TRBJ1-1

CDR3aa: CASKPQGAEAFF
CDR3nt: TGTGCCAGCAAACCCCAGGGAGCTGAAGCTTTCTTT
abundance: many
len: 12
v_gene: TRBV2
d_gene: .
j_gene: TRBJ1-1

CDR3aa: CSASPWGDSAVLTF
CDR3nt: TGCAGTGCTAGTCCGTGGGGGGACAGTGCCGTCCTGACTTTC
abundance: many
len: 14
v_gene: TRBV20-1
d_gene: .
j_gene: TRBJ2-6

CDR3aa: CASSVARDREYEQYF
CDR3nt: TGTGCCAGCAGCGTAGCAAGGGACAGGGAATACGAGCAGTACTTC
abundance: many
len: 15
v_gene: TRBV9
d_gene: TRBD1
j_gene: TRBJ2-7